The entry that follows covers one T cell receptor beta chain sequence. The clone's antigen remains unknown. One base away there is no much larger clone; base qualities are not given. Ficoll-Paque density gradient centrifugation was used to isolate PBMCs. V is reduced by 6 bases and J by 4 bases, leaving a spacing of 17 bases between them. The cysteine opens and the phenylalanine closes a CDR3 of 15 amino acids. Left in the record is the CDR3 DNA by itself, 45 bases read in frame from the first base. Instrument on record: Illumina NovaSeq 6000. TCRalpha and TCRbeta cDNA libraries were constructed by 5'RACE with constant-segment primers, with sample barcodes and unique molecular identifiers being introduced. RNA was extracted from every sample with Trizol reagent. The libraries were amplified in two PCR steps, and the second step added a second sample barcode and Illumina TruSeq adapters. The libraries were sequenced on an Illumina NovaSeq using 2 x 150 bp paired-end reads. Turning to the authors' computational methods: Reads were demultiplexed and collapsed into UMI-guided consensus sequences with migec v1.2.7. Using mixcr v2.1.11, UMI consensuses were aligned to TRA and TRB V and J templates and then assembled into clonotypes. A clonotype was counted as expanded or contracted only when both edgeR and NoisET called the clonotype significant, with the noise models trained on biological replicates. For edgeR calls, the cutoffs were a false discovery rate-adjusted p below 0.01 and a log2 fold-change threshold of 1. As an exploratory analysis of dynamics, max-normalized trajectories of the 1000 most abundant clonotypes were examined by PCA with hierarchical clustering. Separately sequenced CD4+ and CD8+ repertoires were used to assign a CD4 or CD8 phenotype to each responding clone. Using fastp at Q25 and MiXCR, TCRdb reprocessed the public reads and kept productive beta chains. Every CDR3 protein is listed once, alongside the most common genes and DNA of its rows. TCRdb, not the original authors, processed these V and J calls. This sample holds approximately 260,000 distinct CDR3 sequences; roughly 17% were observed only once. 22% of the sample belongs to the ten largest clones.

This sample is drawn from a study of T-cell memory formation after mild COVID-19 (dated by TCRdb to about 2021). Looking at the study overall: TCR sequence clusters from the two donors were largely donor specific. The cohort was made up of two young adult volunteers, one female and one male, who were previously healthy. In two donors, T-cell clones that expanded and contracted after mild COVID-19 were tracked by sequencing TCRalpha and TCRbeta repertoires over time.

Results the study describes overall, beyond this receptor: Clones contracting from day 15 to 85 had balanced CD4/CD8 phenotypes, while a second wave expanding from day 15 to 37 was biased towards CD4+. Only two mild cases were covered by the study, and larger cohorts that include severe cases with pre-infection samples were considered necessary. Contracting CD4+ clones appeared mostly in the CM and EM memory subsets, whereas CD8+ clones were enriched in EMRA. Some responding clones were detected in pre-infection memory, suggesting pre-existing cross-reactive memory T cells joined the SARS-CoV-2 response. The second-wave clones that peaked on day 37 were not confirmed to be SARS-CoV-2 specific.

The specimen was PBMCs or a T cell subset sorted from them (not recorded which). The TCR sequence derives from a man between 18 and 29 years old who had mild COVID-19 (a few samples of this study predate the infection). The sample titles of this study are shuffled in the database, so cell type and time point are left out; the donor was told from shared clones. The sequence links TRBV12-3 or TRBV12-4 to TRBJ2-3; the D segment could be TRBD2, given 5 matching bases. The CDR3 region: CASRPGAAGADTQYF. The base sequence is TGTGCCAGCAGGCCAGGCGCGGCGGGTGCAGATACGCAGTATTTT.